A selection of T cell receptor beta chains follows, all from one sample in a study of shared clonotypes between healthy human individuals. The assay was immunoSEQ multiplex PCR, and TCRdb's table has in-frame clones only and misses some. In the table there are over a million clones, roughly 96% of which are singletons. The sequenced sample was naive CD4+ T cells sorted from blood. The receptors here all came from a man aged 25-40 years in good health. The CDR3 runs from the conserved cysteine through the conserved F or W. Clone size appears in some rows only: once, few, many, or a class for an expanded clone.

length | J | size | V | CDR3
14 | TRBJ2-5 | NA | TRBV5-1 | CASSLDGGQETQYF
14 | TRBJ2-1 | NA | TRBV7-8 | CASKRRREANEQFF
18 | TRBJ2-1 | NA | TRBV19 | CASSIAGALLRGYNEQFF
14 | TRBJ2-3 | NA | TRBV18 | CASSPPGGTDTQYF
13 | TRBJ2-3 | NA | TRBV2 | CAGRTGDTDTQYF
13 | TRBJ2-1 | NA | TRBV28 | CASEVLASNEQFF
13 | TRBJ1-5 | NA | TRBV27 | CASSWGENQPQHF
14 | TRBJ2-7 | once | TRBV7-6 | CASSLTEGTYEQYF
14 | TRBJ2-2 | NA | TRBV30 | CAWSAKSPLGELFF
13 | TRBJ2-3 | NA | TRBV11-2 | CASSPTIGDTQYF
16 | TRBJ2-1 | once | TRBV9 | CASSVGAQLSTNEQFF
13 | TRBJ1-3 | NA | TRBV4-3 | CASSQDFGGTIYF
16 | TRBJ2-2 | NA | TRBV5-1 | CASSFGGSSNTGELFF
15 | TRBJ2-1 | NA | TRBV19 | CASSSLAGFYNEQFF
11 | TRBJ2-2 | NA | TRBV20-1 | CSARGSGELFF
17 | TRBJ2-3 | NA | TRBV28 | CASIQGGAGQSTDTQYF
16 | TRBJ1-2 | NA | TRBV7-2 | CASSQYRSGQGNGYTF